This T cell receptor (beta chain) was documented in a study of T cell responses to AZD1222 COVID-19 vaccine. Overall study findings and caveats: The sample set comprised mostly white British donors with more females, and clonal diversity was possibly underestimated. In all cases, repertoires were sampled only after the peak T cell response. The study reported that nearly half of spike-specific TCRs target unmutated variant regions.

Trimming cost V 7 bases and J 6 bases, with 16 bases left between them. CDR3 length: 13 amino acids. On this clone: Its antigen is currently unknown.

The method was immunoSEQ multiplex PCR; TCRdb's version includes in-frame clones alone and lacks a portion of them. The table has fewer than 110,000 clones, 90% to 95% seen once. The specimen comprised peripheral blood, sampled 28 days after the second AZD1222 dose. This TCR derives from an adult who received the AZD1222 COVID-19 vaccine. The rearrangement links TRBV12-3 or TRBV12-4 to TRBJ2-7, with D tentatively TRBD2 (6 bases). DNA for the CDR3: TGTGCCAGCACCCCGGGTTTCGGGGGCGAGCAGTACTTC. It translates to CASTPGFGGEQYF.